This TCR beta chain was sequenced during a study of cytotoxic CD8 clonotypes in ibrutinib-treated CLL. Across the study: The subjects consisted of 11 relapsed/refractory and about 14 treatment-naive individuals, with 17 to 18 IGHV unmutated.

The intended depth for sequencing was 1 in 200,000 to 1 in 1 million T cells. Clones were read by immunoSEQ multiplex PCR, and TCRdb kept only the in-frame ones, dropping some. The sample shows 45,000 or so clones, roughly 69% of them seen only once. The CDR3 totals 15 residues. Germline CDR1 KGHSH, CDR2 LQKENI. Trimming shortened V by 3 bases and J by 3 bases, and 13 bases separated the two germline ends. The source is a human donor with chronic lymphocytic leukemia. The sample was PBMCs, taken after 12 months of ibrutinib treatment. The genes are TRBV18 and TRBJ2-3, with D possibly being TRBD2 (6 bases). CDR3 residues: CASSPHGGQTDTQYF. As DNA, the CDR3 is TGTGCCAGCTCACCTCACGGGGGTCAGACAGATACGCAGTATTTT.